A selection of T cell receptor beta chains follows, all from one sample in a study of technical replicates of blood from a few donors. Measured with immunoSEQ multiplex PCR; TCRdb has only the in-frame clones, and not every one. The sample records roughly 70,000 clones, roughly nine tenths being singletons. Sequences were obtained from PBMCs. These receptors were collected from a human donor in good health. Some clones in this sample may be carry-over from other donors' samples. CDR3s include the opening cysteine and the closing phenylalanine or tryptophan. The D gene is left open where the match is weak. Some rows mark clone size as missing; the rest say once, few, many or name a class of expanded clone.

TRBJ1-1 | NA | NA | TRBV5-1 | TGCGCCAGCAGCTCCGGTACCGCGAACACTGAAGCTTTCTTT | CASSSGTANTEAFF
TRBJ1-6 | few | NA | TRBV5-1 | TGCGCCAGCAGCGGGGAGAAAAATAATTCACCCCTCCACTTT | CASSGEKNNSPLHF
TRBJ1-1 | NA | TRBD1 | TRBV10-3 | TGTGCCATCAGTGAGCCTCGACAGGGGGCAAACACTGAAGCTTTCTTT | CAISEPRQGANTEAFF
TRBJ2-7 | NA | TRBD2 | TRBV25-1 | TGTGCCAGCAGTGATATGACTAGCGGCTACGAGCAGTACTTC | CASSDMTSGYEQYF
TRBJ1-2 | NA | TRBD1 | TRBV6-6 | TGTGCCAGCAGGGACAGGGGGCTAGGTTCTAACTATGGCTACACCTTC | CASRDRGLGSNYGYTF
TRBJ1-1 | NA | NA | TRBV20-1 | TGCAGTGCTAGTGAAGAGAAAGCTTTCTTT | CSASEEKAFF
TRBJ2-3 | medium-sized | TRBD2 | TRBV4-2 | TGTGCCAGCAGCCAGACGACTAGCGGGAGTGCAGATACGCAGTATTTT | CASSQTTSGSADTQYF
TRBJ1-2 | NA | TRBD1 | TRBV10-3 | TGTGCCATCAGTGAGTCGTCTGAGGACAGGGGCTTC | CAISESSEDRGF
TRBJ2-7 | NA | NA | TRBV2 | TGTGCCAGCAGGCGACAGGTTTATTACGAGCAGTACTTC | CASRRQVYYEQYF
TRBJ1-1 | many | TRBD1 | TRBV4-3 | TGCGCCAGCAGCTTAGGGACAGGGGGTGCTGAAGCTTTCTTT | CASSLGTGGAEAFF
TRBJ2-5 | NA | TRBD1 | TRBV28 | TGTGCCAGCAGCCCTCCCCACGGGGGACAGGGGCGTCAAGAGACCCAGTACTTC | CASSPPHGGQGRQETQYF
TRBJ2-5 | NA | TRBD2 | TRBV11-2 | TGTGCCAGCAGCTTAGTAAGCGGGAGAGAACAAGAGACCCAGTACTTC | CASSLVSGREQETQYF
TRBJ2-7 | NA | NA | TRBV6-5 | TGTGCCAGCACCAGGGCGGCCTACTCCTACGAGCAGTACTTC | CASTRAAYSYEQYF
TRBJ1-4 | NA | NA | TRBV5-1 | TGCGCCAGCAGCTTGTCAGGCCTCGCAACTAATGAAAAACTGTTTTTT | CASSLSGLATNEKLFF
TRBJ2-3 | NA | NA | TRBV6-5 | TGTGCCAGCAGTTTTACCTACGCAGATACGCAGTATTTT | CASSFTYADTQYF
TRBJ1-1 | NA | TRBD1 | TRBV5-1 | TGCGCCAGCAGCCGGACAGGCGGCACTGAAGCTTTCTTT | CASSRTGGTEAFF
TRBJ2-1 | NA | TRBD2 | TRBV9 | TGTGCCAGCAGCGTAGACGGGACTAGCGGGAGGGGGTCCTACAATGAGCAGTTCTTC | CASSVDGTSGRGSYNEQFF
TRBJ1-5 | NA | TRBD1 | TRBV10-3 | TGTGCCACCGGAGAGGGGGCCGGTAATCAGCCCCAGCATTTT | CATGEGAGNQPQHF
TRBJ1-2 | NA | NA | TRBV4-1 | TGCGCCAGCAGCCCCGGGCCAAGATATGGAGGGGGCTACACCTTC | CASSPGPRYGGGYTF
TRBJ2-7 | NA | TRBD1 | TRBV5-6 | TGTGCCAGCAGTTTCCCCCTCGGGACAGGGATATGGGAGCAGTACTTC | CASSFPLGTGIWEQYF
TRBJ2-1 | NA | NA | TRBV11-3 | TGTGCCAGCAGCTTAGTCTACGGCGGGACCTACAATGAGCAGTTCTTC | CASSLVYGGTYNEQFF
TRBJ2-2 | NA | NA | TRBV7-6 | TGTGCCAGCAGCTTAGACCCCCTAAAGACCGGGGAGCTGTTTTTT | CASSLDPLKTGELFF
TRBJ2-2 | NA | NA | TRBV10-3 | TGTGCCATCAGTACCCCGGGAGCCACGAGCACCGGGGAGCTGTTTTTT | CAISTPGATSTGELFF
TRBJ1-2 | NA | NA | TRBV5-6 | TGTGCCAGCAGCTTGTCCAGCTATGGCTACACCTTC | CASSLSSYGYTF
TRBJ2-1 | NA | TRBD2 | TRBV4-1 | TGCGCCAGCAGCCAAGTCATTTCGCGAGTAGCGGGCATTGACGAGCAGTTCTTC | CASSQVISRVAGIDEQFF
TRBJ1-2 | NA | NA | TRBV2 | TGTGCCAGCACACAGTCTCTACCCCTCTATGGCTACACCTTC | CASTQSLPLYGYTF
TRBJ1-2 | NA | TRBD1 | TRBV5-1 | TGCGCCAGCAGCTTGGGGGCAGACAGGGGGCAGCGCTATGGCTACACCTTC | CASSLGADRGQRYGYTF
TRBJ2-7 | NA | TRBD1 | TRBV5-5 | TGTGCCAGCAGCTTGACGGGACAGGGGTACGAGCAGTACTTC | CASSLTGQGYEQYF
TRBJ2-7 | NA | TRBD2 | TRBV7-3 | TGTGCCAGCACCAAGTCGGTAACTAGCGGGGGACACTACGAGCAGTACTTC | CASTKSVTSGGHYEQYF
TRBJ1-2 | NA | NA | TRBV2 | TGTGCCAGCAGTGAGGAGGTCTTGGCGGCTTATGGCTACACCTTC | CASSEEVLAAYGYTF
TRBJ2-5 | NA | NA | TRBV6-1 | TGTGCCAGTAAAGAACAGGAGTACCAAGAGACCCAGTACTTC | CASKEQEYQETQYF
TRBJ1-2 | NA | NA | TRBV6-6 | TGTGCCAGTTGCAGGGGATACAACTATGGCTACACCTTC | CASCRGYNYGYTF
TRBJ2-5 | once | NA | TRBV25-1 | TGTGCCTCCAGTTGGGAGACCCAGTACTTC | CASSWETQYF
TRBJ2-1 | NA | NA | TRBV7-8 | TGTGCCAGCAGCCACAGAAGACTAGTGGTGCAGTTCTTC | CASSHRRLVVQFF
TRBJ2-7 | NA | TRBD2 | TRBV5-1 | TGCGCCAGCAGCTTGGCCCCTAGCGGCGGGAGCGGCGCCTACGAGCAGTACTTC | CASSLAPSGGSGAYEQYF
TRBJ2-7 | NA | NA | TRBV11-2 | TGTGCCAGCAGCTTAGGAGGAGGGAGGCTCTACGAGCAGTACTTC | CASSLGGGRLYEQYF
TRBJ1-1 | NA | NA | TRBV7-8 | TGTGCCAGCAGCCCACAGTCGGTGCCCCGGGGTTTCTTT | CASSPQSVPRGFF
TRBJ2-7 | NA | TRBD1 | TRBV2 | TGTGCCAGCAGTGCAGCACGGGACAGGGTGGTTTACGAGCAGTACTTC | CASSAARDRVVYEQYF
TRBJ1-3 | NA | NA | TRBV27 | TGTGCCAGCAGATCAAGGACAGACCTCTATGGAAACACCATATATTTT | CASRSRTDLYGNTIYF
TRBJ2-1 | NA | NA | TRBV10-3 | TGTGCCATCAGTGAGTCCGGACTCGTTACCGCCTACAATGAGCAGTTCTTC | CAISESGLVTAYNEQFF
TRBJ1-1 | NA | NA | TRBV7-9 | TGTGCCAGCAGCTTTCCACAGGGTTACACTGAAGCTTTCTTT | CASSFPQGYTEAFF
TRBJ1-1 | NA | TRBD1 | TRBV7-3 | TGTGCCAGCAGCCCAGGACAGGGAGAGAAAGCTTTCTTT | CASSPGQGEKAFF
TRBJ2-1 | NA | NA | TRBV25-1 | TGTGCCAGCAGTGAAAGTACCGGACTACAAAATGAGCAGTTCTTC | CASSESTGLQNEQFF
TRBJ2-7 | NA | TRBD1 | TRBV9 | TGTGCCAGCAGCGTAGACGCAGGGGGCAACGAGCAGTACTTC | CASSVDAGGNEQYF
TRBJ2-2 | NA | TRBD1 | TRBV7-6 | TGTGCCAGCAGCCGACAGGGAACCACCGGGGAGCTGTTTTTT | CASSRQGTTGELFF
TRBJ1-6 | NA | NA | TRBV30 | TGTGCCTGGAGGGGGCAGTATAATTCACCCCTCCACTTT | CAWRGQYNSPLHF